This T cell receptor (beta chain) was documented in a study of blood T cell repertoires in COVID-19. About the research overall: Acute-phase and convalescent COVID-19 samples originated in the United States, Italy and Spain. Sources were T cells, B-cell-depleted T cells, or PBMCs; the material itself was cDNA or gDNA.

In the study's own analysis: Reference gene primers were amplified, and this amplification served to estimate nucleated cell counts. Sequencing was performed with immunoSEQ multiplex PCR; in TCRdb, only in-frame clones are kept and a portion is missing. V, J and clone size reflect that table, while D and trimming were determined from the DNA. Here the sample spans about 480,000 clones, 85% to 90% being singletons. CDR3 length: 15 residues. Germline V gene data show CDR1 as MNHNY and CDR2 as SVGAGI (reference sequence). Trimming pared 6 bases from V and 5 bases from J, leaving 20 bases between. Sequencing used peripheral blood. The clonotype was recovered from a woman between 45 and 65 years old with COVID-19, enrolled during active disease. The rearrangement joins TRBV6-6 to TRBJ2-7; perhaps TRBD1 as D (7 bases). DNA of the CDR3: TGTGCCAGCAGGACGGGAGACAGGGAGTTTAACGAGCAGTACTTC. Its protein product is CASRTGDREFNEQYF.